This TCR beta chain was documented in a study of cytomegalovirus exposure and HLA in healthy donors. Overall study findings and caveats: Follow-up analysis seemed to connect common viral pathogens with several of the most significant clusters identified. As was reported, the classifier diagnosed cytomegalovirus status with high specificity and sensitivity. In a later analysis, productive TCRs from donors in an Asian-associated ancestry cluster reportedly carried fewer N-insertions than the cohort mean. A later look showed TCR association rates differing by HLA locus, highest for DRB1 and lowest for HLA-C.

PCR primers comprised 60 Vbeta and 13 Jbeta primers. Here immunoSEQ multiplex PCR was the method, and the copy in TCRdb shows in-frame clones only, minus some. The sample holds 150,000 to 180,000 clones; 80% are singletons and the top ten take roughly 13%. The CDR3 covers 16 residues. After removal of 2 bases from V and 4 bases from J, the junction contained 9 bases not matched to a gene. The germline V gene encodes CDR1 MNHEY and CDR2 SMNVEV (reference sequence). Regarding this clone: Its antigen is currently unknown.

The V call is TRBV27, the J call TRBJ2-3, with 7 bases that match TRBD2. Specimen: PBMCs. This TCR derives from a man aged 30 to 39 in good health and CMV-seropositive. In DNA form, the CDR3 reads TGTGCCAGCAGTTTAAAGGGGAGGGCTGGCGCAGATACGCAGTATTTT. Amino acids: CASSLKGRAGADTQYF.